This TCR beta chain came from a study of blood T cell repertoires in COVID-19. Study summary: Samples representing acute and convalescent COVID-19 were sourced from the United States, Italy and Spain. The cDNA or gDNA used as material had been derived from T cells, B-cell-depleted T cells, or PBMCs.

V lost 1 base, J lost 5 bases, and 11 bases stayed unmatched. The CDR3 spans 18 residues. Germline assignment: CDR1 WSHSY and CDR2 SAAADI. Profiled with immunoSEQ multiplex PCR; TCRdb holds only in-frame clones, not every one. The sample yields around 300,000 clones, around four fifths seen once. The receptor comes from a woman between 50 and 59 years old with active or convalescent COVID-19. The chain recombines TRBV10-2 with TRBJ2-1; TRBD1 matches 10 bases. Sequenced sample: peripheral blood. The DNA for the CDR3 is TGCGCCAGCAGTGAGTGGGGGACAGGGGTCGACTTACACAATGAGCAGTTCTTC. It codes for CASSEWGTGVDLHNEQFF.